A single sample is the source of the 8 T cell receptor beta chains below, sequenced in a study of cytomegalovirus exposure and HLA in healthy donors. Both 60 Vbeta primers and 13 Jbeta primers went into the PCR. Using immunoSEQ multiplex PCR, the repertoire was profiled, and TCRdb retains in-frame clones only, with some absent. This table holds some 180,000 clones, over 70% found once. Sequencing used PBMCs. Receptors originate from a male donor in good health and CMV-seronegative.

V gene TRBV27 combines with J gene TRBJ1-1; perhaps TRBD1 as D (5 bases). The CDR3 runs to 14 residues. The ends were cut back, 6 bases at V and 10 bases at J, with 21 bases in the middle. Germline V gene lookup returns CDR1 MNHEY and CDR2 SMNVEV (reference sequence). Written as DNA, the CDR3 is TGTGCCAGCAGCCCAGAACGGCAGGGAAGGGGAGCTTTCTTT. Translation gives CASSPERQGRGAFF.

This chain joins TRBV4-1 and TRBJ1-2; D unresolved. This CDR3 has 14 amino acids. Trimming removed 0 bases from V and 4 bases from J, with 9 bases in between. Germline V lookup: CDR1 MGHRA, CDR2 YSYEKL. The CDR3 here is CASSQDPRGYGYTF. The CDR3 region has the DNA TGCGCCAGCAGCCAAGACCCCAGAGGCTATGGCTACACCTTC.

This clone showed up just once. The chain has TRBV7-9 and TRBJ2-5; TRBD2 matches at 9 bases. The DNA matches TRBJ2-7 better at its end, which makes the J call doubtful. Germline assignment: CDR1 SEHNR and CDR2 FQNEAQ (reference sequence). There are 16 residues in the CDR3. The chain's CDR3 is CASSLASGSYSYEQYF. CDR3 nucleotide sequence: TGTGCCAGCAGCTTAGCTAGCGGGAGCTACTCCTACGAGCAGTACTTC.

V is TRBV6-6 and J is TRBJ2-3, with 14 nucleotides matching TRBD2. The germline V gene has CDR1 MNHNY and CDR2 SVGAGI (reference sequence). The CDR3 is 16 amino acids. The junction had 2 bases not matched to a gene; V was cut back by 4 bases and J by 2 bases. CDR3 sequence: CASSLGLAGVTDTQYF. CDR3 sequence (DNA): TGTGCCAGCAGTTTGGGACTAGCGGGGGTCACAGATACGCAGTATTTT.

About this clone: This sample includes further DNA sequences coding for the same CDR3. The J gene is TRBJ1-1, the V gene TRBV28; D is possibly TRBD1 (5 bases). The CDR3 extends over 13 amino acids. V lost 2 bases, J lost 3 bases, and 7 bases lay in between. CDR1 is MDHEN and CDR2 is SYDVKM in the germline V gene. The CDR3: CASSLTGYTEAFF. CDR3 in DNA: TGTGCCAGCAGTTTAACAGGTTACACTGAAGCTTTCTTT.

The J gene is TRBJ1-5, the V gene TRBV19, with 8 bases lining up with TRBD1. CDR1 is LNHDA, CDR2 SQIVND, per germline (reference sequence). This CDR3 has 15 residues. Trimming took 5 bases from V and 4 from J; bases not matched to a gene: 7. CDR3 region: CASSPLTGGNQPQHF. The CDR3, as DNA: TGTGCCAGTAGTCCCCTAACAGGGGGTAATCAGCCCCAGCATTTT.

This rearrangement joins TRBV30 to TRBJ2-7; tentative D call: TRBD1 (6 bases). Germline CDR1 reads GTSNPN; CDR2 reads SVGIG (reference sequence). Trimming shortened V by 0 bases and J by 1 base, and 19 bases separated the two germline ends. The CDR3 sequence is 17 residues long. The CDR3 DNA sequence: TGTGCCTGGAGTGTACCCCTCTCAACCAGGGGTTCCTACGAGCAGTACTTC. This codes for CAWSVPLSTRGSYEQYF.

This chain links TRBV4-1 with TRBJ1-3; perhaps TRBD1 as D (5 bases). Trimming stripped 8 bases from V and 0 bases from J, with 11 bases between. This CDR3 is built from 14 residues. Germline V CDR1 and CDR2: MGHRA, YSYEKL. DNA for the CDR3: TGCGCCAGCGAGGACACCCGCTCTGGAAACACCATATATTTT. Its translation: CASEDTRSGNTIYF.